The 7 T cell receptor beta chains below were found in one sample sequenced in a study of blood T cell repertoires in COVID-19. This table comes from immunoSEQ multiplex PCR, and its TCRdb copy is limited to in-frame clones, with some not included. Among approximately 180,000 clones listed, more than 75% were seen once. The sample was peripheral blood. The receptor source for this set is a man between 40 and 49 years old with active or convalescent COVID-19.

The CDR3 reads CATSDRASEVQHF. The CDR3 DNA reads TGTGCCACCAGTGACAGGGCCTCAGAAGTCCAGCATTTT. The V and J genes are TRBV24-1 and TRBJ1-5; tentatively, D is TRBD1 (5 bases). The germline CDR1 and CDR2 sequences are KGHDR and SFDVKD. The CDR3 consists of 13 residues. V lost 4 bases to trimming and J lost 12 bases, with 15 bases between them.

J is TRBJ2-5 and V is TRBV5-5, with TRBD1 matching 7 bases. J was trimmed by 9 bases and V by 3 bases; bases with no gene match: 8. Germline lookup yields CDR1 SGHKS and CDR2 YYEKEE (reference sequence). This CDR3 contains 13 residues. CDR3 DNA: TGTGCCAGCAGCTGGGGACAGCCTGGGGCCCAGTACTTC. This codes for CASSWGQPGAQYF.

The CDR3 coding sequence is TGTGCCAGCTGGGGGGGAGGGGAGACCCAGTACTTC. Translation: CASWGGGETQYF. The chain links TRBV6-5 to TRBJ2-5, with TRBD2 matching 7 bases. Trimming at V came to 8 bases and at J to 5 bases, leaving 5 bases not matched to a gene. Germline CDR1 is MNHEY and CDR2 is SVGAGI. The CDR3 has 12 amino acids.

The chain uses TRBV6-5 and TRBJ1-1; weak D call: TRBD1 (5 bases). V was shortened by 0 bases and J by 5 bases, with 13 bases between the two germline ends. Germline V lookup: CDR1 MNHEY, CDR2 SVGAGI. The CDR3 loop spans 15 amino acids. CDR3 in amino acids: CASSYSAGSKTEAFF. The CDR3 DNA is TGTGCCAGCAGTTACTCGGCAGGGTCCAAGACTGAAGCTTTCTTT.

The chain combines TRBV12-5 with TRBJ1-1, with 8 bases lining up with TRBD1. Germline CDR1 reads LGHNT; CDR2 reads FRNRAP. The junction had 9 bases not matched to a gene; V was cut back by 1 base and J by 2 bases. The CDR3 has 17 amino acids. The DNA for the CDR3 is TGTGCTAGTGGTTTGGATACTAACAGGGGGTTTAACACTGAAGCTTTCTTT. Its protein is CASGLDTNRGFNTEAFF.

This clone was counted between two and nine times. V usage is TRBV19 and J usage is TRBJ1-1; the D is unclear. Trimming took off 6 bases at V and 2 bases at J, with 10 bases between the two ends. This CDR3 is 13 amino acids long. CDR1 and CDR2 (germline): LNHDA, SQIVND (reference sequence). Here the CDR3 reads CASSENRNTEAFF. CDR3 sequence (DNA): TGTGCCAGTAGCGAAAACAGAAACACTGAAGCTTTCTTT.

The rearrangement joins TRBV29-1 to TRBJ2-1; 11 bases agree with TRBD2. Germline CDR1 and CDR2: SQVTM and ANQGSEA. The ends lost 6 bases at V and 2 bases at J; junction bases unmatched: 6. The CDR3 totals 15 residues. CDR3 in amino acids: CSVPNSGGAYNEQFF. CDR3 bases: TGCAGCGTCCCAAATAGCGGGGGGGCCTACAATGAGCAGTTCTTC.